The rows below give T cell receptor beta chains drawn from one sample of a study of PD-1 blockade in classical Hodgkin lymphoma. TCRdb's table, derived via immunoSEQ multiplex PCR, lists solely in-frame clones and lacks some. The data hold 100,000 or so clones, with approximately 90% observed a single time. This specimen consisted of peripheral blood mononuclear cells (PBMCs), obtained before the second cycle of nivolumab. Receptors were obtained from a human donor with classical Hodgkin lymphoma. The CDR3 runs from the conserved cysteine through the conserved F or W. D genes are given only for firm matches. Some rows have no size entry. The others give once, few or many, or a class for an expanded clone.

>TRBJ1-1|-|-|TRBV6-5
CASSYSTGPLTEAFF
TGTGCCAGCAGTTACTCAACCGGCCCCCTCACTGAAGCTTTCTTT
>TRBJ2-5|once|TRBD1|TRBV5-1
CANRRTGRGQETQYF
TGCGCCAACCGAAGGACTGGCAGGGGGCAAGAGACCCAGTACTTC
>TRBJ2-5|-|TRBD2|TRBV9
CASSVVAGGSGETQYF
TGTGCCAGCAGCGTAGTGGCGGGGGGCTCGGGAGAGACCCAGTACTTC
>TRBJ1-4|-|TRBD1|TRBV19
CASTAGQPNEKLFF
TGTGCCAGTACCGCGGGACAGCCTAATGAAAAACTGTTTTTT
>TRBJ2-2|-|-|TRBV27
CASSLLGGGRELFF
TGTGCCAGCAGTTTATTGGGAGGGGGCAGGGAGCTGTTTTTT
>TRBJ2-7|-|-|TRBV21-1
CASSTASKGMVRSYEQYF
TGTGCCAGCAGCACGGCATCTAAGGGAATGGTCAGGTCCTACGAGCAGTACTTC
>TRBJ1-2|-|TRBD1|TRBV4-3
CASSREQGLVGYTF
TGCGCCAGCAGCCGCGAACAGGGGCTGGTTGGCTACACCTTC
>TRBJ1-1|-|-|TRBV11-3
CASSPRRNTEAFF
TGTGCCAGCAGCCCTCGGAGGAACACTGAAGCTTTCTTT
>TRBJ2-7|-|TRBD1|TRBV18
CASSTGDNEQYF
TGTGCCAGCTCCACAGGGGACAACGAGCAGTACTTC
>TRBJ2-5|-|-|TRBV25-1
CASSEGETQYF
TGTGCCAGCAGTGAAGGAGAGACCCAGTACTTC
>TRBJ2-3|-|TRBD2|TRBV7-2
CASSPRRTSGGDTDTQYF
TGTGCCAGCAGCCCTAGGCGGACTAGCGGGGGAGACACAGATACGCAGTATTTT
>TRBJ2-7|-|TRBD1|TRBV2
CAKGQGSSYEQYF
TGTGCCAAAGGACAGGGCAGCTCCTACGAGCAGTACTTC
>TRBJ2-2|-|-|TRBV6-1
CASSDRETLNTGELFF
TGTGCCAGCAGTGACAGGGAAACCCTGAACACCGGGGAGCTGTTTTTT
>TRBJ2-7|once|-|TRBV6-5
CASSYNPQGNEQYF
TGTGCCAGCAGTTACAATCCCCAGGGTAACGAGCAGTACTTC
>TRBJ2-7|-|-|TRBV5-1
CASSLALDRTYEQYF
TGCGCCAGCAGCTTGGCGCTGGACCGGACCTACGAGCAGTACTTC
>TRBJ2-1|-|-|TRBV4-2
CASSGLGEDEQFF
TGTGCCAGCAGCGGGCTGGGAGAGGATGAGCAGTTCTTC
>TRBJ2-7|once|TRBD2|TRBV2
CASSEDGLASYEQYF
TGTGCCAGCAGTGAAGATGGACTAGCGAGCTACGAGCAGTACTTC
>TRBJ1-1|few|-|TRBV19
CASSKGLLTEAFF
TGTGCCAGTAGTAAGGGGCTGCTCACTGAAGCTTTCTTT
>TRBJ2-3|-|-|TRBV6-4
CASTPTPGSTDTQYF
TGTGCCAGCACCCCCACGCCGGGGAGCACAGATACGCAGTATTTT
>TRBJ2-3|-|-|TRBV28
CASSLQATDTQYF
TGTGCCAGCAGTTTACAAGCCACAGATACGCAGTATTTT
>TRBJ2-1|-|-|TRBV5-8
CASSLVANGGNEQFF
TGTGCCAGCAGCTTGGTCGCTAATGGGGGCAATGAGCAGTTCTTC
>TRBJ1-2|-|TRBD1|TRBV30
CAWSVEGQNYGYTF
TGTGCCTGGAGTGTAGAGGGACAGAACTATGGCTACACCTTC
>TRBJ1-2|-|-|TRBV6-1
CASSGVRRAGREPYTF
TGTGCCAGCAGTGGGGTGCGAAGGGCAGGGCGCGAACCTTACACCTTC
>TRBJ2-7|-|-|TRBV7-2
CASSFDPDSSYEQYF
TGTGCCAGCAGCTTCGACCCCGACAGTTCCTACGAGCAGTACTTC